These 8 T cell receptor beta chains were sequenced from one sample in a study of blood T cell repertoires in COVID-19. TCRdb's copy holds only in-frame clones and misses some; the assay was immunoSEQ multiplex PCR. The sample shows around 110,000 clones, around four fifths of them seen only once. Material: peripheral blood. The receptors come from a man aged 60 to 69 with active or convalescent COVID-19.

This clone showed up just once. The chain links TRBV28 to TRBJ2-5, with D possibly TRBD2 on 6 matching bases. CDR3 length: 14 residues. Germline V gene lookup returns CDR1 MDHEN and CDR2 SYDVKM. The V and J ends lost 6 bases and 3 bases respectively, with 14 bases between them. CDR3 coding DNA: TGTGCCAGCAGCACCGGAGGGACTGAAGAGACCCAGTACTTC. Protein: CASSTGGTEETQYF.

The chain joins TRBV24-1 to TRBJ1-6; 10 bases match TRBD1. The CDR3 has 18 amino acids. Germline values: CDR1 KGHDR, CDR2 SFDVKD. Trimming removed 3 bases from V and 10 bases from J; junction bases left unmatched: 14. DNA of the CDR3: TGTGCCACCAGTGATCCCAAGGATCCCGGGACAGGGGACTCACCCCTCCACTTT. Its protein is CATSDPKDPGTGDSPLHF.

This chain joins TRBV2 and TRBJ2-2; 10 bases are shared with TRBD1. Losses at the gene ends were 5 bases for V and 2 bases for J; bases not matched to a gene: 2. The CDR3 is made up of 15 amino acids. Germline V lookup: CDR1 SNHLY, CDR2 FYNNEI. CDR3 residues: CASSRQGANTGELFF. The CDR3 coding sequence is TGTGCCAGCAGTAGACAGGGGGCTAACACCGGGGAGCTGTTTTTT.

The chain couples TRBV6-6 to TRBJ1-1; TRBD1 matches at 10 bases. Unmatched junction bases numbered 1, after V lost 6 bases and J lost 0 bases. The CDR3 runs to 14 residues. Germline V gene data show CDR1 as MNHNY and CDR2 as SVGAGI (reference sequence). In DNA, the CDR3 is TGTGCCAGCAGGACAGGGGGCATGAACACTGAAGCTTTCTTT. Residues: CASRTGGMNTEAFF.

A word on this clone: An end of the junction differs from the germline gene, which may be a read error. The chain links TRBV18 to TRBJ2-3; D perhaps matches TRBD2 (5 bases). This CDR3 is 15 amino acids long. Germline CDR1 is KGHSH and CDR2 is LQKENI. The CDR3 DNA reads TGTGCCAGCTTACCAGGCCCAGCGGCCACAGATACGCAGTATTTT. Protein sequence: CASLPGPAATDTQYF. Full variable domain (missing parts from reference TRBV18 and TRBJ2-3): NAGVMQNPRHLVRRRGQEARLRCSPMKGHSHVYWYRQLPEEGLKFMVYLQKENIIDESGMPKERFSAEFPKEGPSILRIQQVVRGDSAAYFCASLPGPAATDTQYFGPGTRLTVL.

The V and J genes are TRBV6-2 or TRBV6-3 and TRBJ2-1; D not resolved. CDR1 is MNHEY and CDR2 is SVGEGT in the germline V gene. The CDR3 is 14 residues long. V was trimmed by 0 bases and J by 5 bases, leaving 8 bases between them. In nucleotides, the CDR3 is TGTGCCAGCAGTTACTCGTCAGGAAACAATGAGCAGTTCTTC. Residues: CASSYSSGNNEQFF.

J is TRBJ2-5 and V is TRBV18, with D possibly being TRBD2 (5 bases). This CDR3 has 15 amino acids. CDR1 is KGHSH, CDR2 LQKENI, per germline. Trimming cost V 4 bases and J 5 bases, with 17 bases left between them. CDR3 region: CASSLDPGRRETQYF. In DNA, the CDR3 is TGTGCCAGCTCACTGGACCCGGGAAGAAGGGAGACCCAGTACTTC.

This chain connects TRBV12-3 or TRBV12-4 to TRBJ2-5, with 7 positions matching TRBD1. Trimming at V came to 6 bases and at J to 6 bases, leaving 4 bases not matched to a gene. The CDR3 spans 12 residues. The CDR3 DNA follows: TGTGCCAGCAGACAGGGACAGCAGACCCAGTACTTC. It translates to CASRQGQQTQYF.